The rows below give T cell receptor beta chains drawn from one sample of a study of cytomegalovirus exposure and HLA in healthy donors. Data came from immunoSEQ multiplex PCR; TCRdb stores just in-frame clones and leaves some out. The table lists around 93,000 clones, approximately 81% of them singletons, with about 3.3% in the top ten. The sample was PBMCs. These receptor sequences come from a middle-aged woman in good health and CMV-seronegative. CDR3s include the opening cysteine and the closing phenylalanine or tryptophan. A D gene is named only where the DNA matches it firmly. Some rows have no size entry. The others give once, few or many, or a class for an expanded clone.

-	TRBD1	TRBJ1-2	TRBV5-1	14	CASSAGTGAYGYTF	TGCGCCAGCAGCGCCGGGACAGGGGCTTATGGCTACACCTTC
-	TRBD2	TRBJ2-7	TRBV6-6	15	CASSSATSGRYEQYF	TGTGCCAGCAGTTCAGCGACTAGCGGACGATACGAGCAGTACTTC
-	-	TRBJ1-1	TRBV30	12	CACQQVAGEAFF	TGTGCCTGCCAACAGGTCGCAGGCGAAGCTTTCTTT
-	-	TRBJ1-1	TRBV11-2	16	CASSSTKEDRLLGAFF	TGTGCCAGCAGCTCGACGAAGGAGGACCGCCTTTTAGGAGCTTTCTTT
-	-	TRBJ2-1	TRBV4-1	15	CASSQAYTPYNEQFF	TGCGCCAGCAGCCAAGCGTACACCCCCTACAATGAGCAGTTCTTC
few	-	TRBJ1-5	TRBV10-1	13	CASSESTTGTQHF	TGCGCCAGCAGTGAGTCGACGACAGGTACTCAGCATTTT
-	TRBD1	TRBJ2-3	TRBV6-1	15	CASSPRTGGADTQYF	TGTGCCAGCAGTCCTCGGACAGGGGGCGCAGATACGCAGTATTTT
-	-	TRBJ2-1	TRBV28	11	CASSETAEQFF	TGTGCCAGCAGTGAGACAGCGGAGCAGTTCTTC
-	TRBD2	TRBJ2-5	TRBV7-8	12	CASSLVAGVVNF	TGTGCCAGCAGCTTAGTGGCGGGAGTAGTAAACTTC
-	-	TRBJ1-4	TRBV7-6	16	CASSLAAGTPNEKLFF	TGTGCCAGCAGCTTAGCGGCGGGCACACCGAATGAAAAACTGTTTTTT
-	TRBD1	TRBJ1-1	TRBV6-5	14	CASTRDRGITEAFF	TGTGCCAGCACCCGGGACAGAGGAATTACCGAAGCTTTCTTT
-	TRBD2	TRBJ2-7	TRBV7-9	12	CASSLGGDEQYF	TGTGCCAGCAGCTTGGGAGGGGACGAGCAGTACTTC
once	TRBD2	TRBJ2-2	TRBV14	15	CASSQNAGGAGELFF	TGTGCCAGCAGCCAAAATGCGGGAGGGGCCGGGGAGCTGTTTTTT
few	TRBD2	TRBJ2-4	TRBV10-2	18	CASSELSSGSVGKNIQYF	TGCGCCAGCAGTGAGCTATCTAGCGGGAGTGTAGGCAAAAACATTCAGTACTTC
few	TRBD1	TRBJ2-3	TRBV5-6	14	CASSPGTGSNTQYF	TGTGCCAGCAGTCCCGGGACAGGGAGTAATACGCAGTATTTT
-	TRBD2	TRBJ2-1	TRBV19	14	CASSKAGNWDEQFF	TGTGCCAGTAGTAAAGCGGGAAACTGGGATGAGCAGTTCTTC
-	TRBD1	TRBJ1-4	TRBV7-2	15	CASRAGTGIGEKLFF	TGTGCCAGCAGAGCCGGGACAGGGATAGGTGAAAAACTGTTTTTT
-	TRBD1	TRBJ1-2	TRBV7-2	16	CASSTRDRGRLYGYTF	TGTGCCAGCAGCACCCGGGACAGGGGGCGACTCTATGGCTACACCTTC
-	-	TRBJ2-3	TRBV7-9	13	CASSLASTDTQYF	TGTGCCAGCAGCCTGGCTAGCACAGATACGCAGTATTTT
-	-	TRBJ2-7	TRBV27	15	CASRYSSQGSYEQYF	TGTGCCAGCAGATACTCTTCTCAGGGCTCCTACGAGCAGTACTTC
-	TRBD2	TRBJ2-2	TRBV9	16	CASSVARGGRSGELFF	TGTGCCAGCAGCGTAGCACGGGGGGGACGGAGCGGGGAGCTGTTTTTT
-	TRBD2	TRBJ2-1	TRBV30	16	CAWSILLAGDYNEQFF	TGTGCCTGGAGTATACTTTTAGCGGGAGATTACAATGAGCAGTTCTTC
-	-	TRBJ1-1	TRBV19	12	CASRLKGDEAFF	TGTGCCAGTAGGTTGAAGGGAGATGAAGCTTTCTTT
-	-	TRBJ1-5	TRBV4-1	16	CASSQELGGRLQPQHF	TGCGCCAGCAGCCAAGAGCTCGGCGGACGACTACAGCCCCAGCATTTT
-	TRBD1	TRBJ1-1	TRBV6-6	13	CASKREGACEAFF	TGTGCCAGCAAAAGAGAGGGGGCTTGTGAAGCTTTCTTT
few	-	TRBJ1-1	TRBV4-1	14	CASRGGRGNTEAFF	TGCGCCAGCAGGGGGGGACGGGGGAACACTGAAGCTTTCTTT
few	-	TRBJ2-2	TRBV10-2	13	CASSPSNTGELFF	TGCGCCAGCAGTCCCTCTAACACCGGGGAGCTGTTTTTT
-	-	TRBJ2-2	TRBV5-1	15	CASSPWASAAGELFF	TGCGCCAGCAGCCCCTGGGCTAGCGCCGCCGGGGAGCTGTTTTTT
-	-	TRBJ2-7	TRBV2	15	CASSGGTREGYEQYF	TGTGCCAGCAGTGGGGGTACGCGAGAGGGATACGAGCAGTACTTC
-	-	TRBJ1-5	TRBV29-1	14	CSVAMGLSNQPQHF	TGCAGCGTTGCAATGGGACTTAGCAATCAGCCCCAGCATTTT
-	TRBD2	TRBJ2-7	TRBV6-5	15	CASSYQGTSGTEQYF	TGTGCCAGCAGTTATCAAGGGACTAGCGGGACCGAGCAGTACTTC
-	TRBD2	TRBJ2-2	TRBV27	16	CASSGGTSGRPGELFF	TGTGCCAGCAGTGGAGGGACTAGCGGGAGACCCGGGGAGCTGTTTTTT
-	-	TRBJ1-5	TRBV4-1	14	CASSQAGSNQPQHF	TGCGCCAGCAGCCAAGCCGGGAGCAATCAGCCCCAGCATTTT
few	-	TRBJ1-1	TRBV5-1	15	CASSSPPPRDTEAFF	TGCGCCAGCAGCTCCCCTCCGCCCCGGGACACTGAAGCTTTCTTT
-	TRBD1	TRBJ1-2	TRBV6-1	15	CASSVGTGGWGGYTF	TGTGCCAGCAGTGTAGGGACAGGAGGGTGGGGAGGCTACACCTTC
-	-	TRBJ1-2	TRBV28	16	CASSSSQGSGNYGYTF	TGTGCCAGCAGTTCGTCTCAGGGGTCGGGTAACTATGGCTACACCTTC
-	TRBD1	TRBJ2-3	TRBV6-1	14	CASSRTGGTDTQYF	TGTGCCAGCAGCCGGACAGGGGGCACAGATACGCAGTATTTT
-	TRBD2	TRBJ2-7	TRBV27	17	CASSLSPSGAYPYEQYF	TGTGCCAGCAGTTTATCGCCTAGCGGGGCATATCCCTACGAGCAGTACTTC
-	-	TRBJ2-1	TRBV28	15	CASSAGAGIYNEQFF	TGTGCCAGCAGTGCAGGGGCGGGCATCTACAATGAGCAGTTCTTC
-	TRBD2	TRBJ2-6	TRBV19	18	CASSLPGGGNSGANVLTF	TGTGCCAGTAGCCTCCCTGGGGGAGGGAACTCTGGGGCCAACGTCCTGACTTTC
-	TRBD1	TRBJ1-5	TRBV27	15	CASSRGQVNNQPQHF	TGTGCCAGCAGCAGGGGGCAGGTTAACAATCAGCCCCAGCATTTT
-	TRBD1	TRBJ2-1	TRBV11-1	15	CASTPVGTGWEEQFF	TGTGCCAGCACCCCGGTCGGGACAGGGTGGGAGGAGCAGTTCTTC
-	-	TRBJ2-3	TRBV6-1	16	CASSEGIRGSTDTQYF	TGTGCCAGCAGTGAGGGGATACGGGGTAGCACAGATACGCAGTATTTT
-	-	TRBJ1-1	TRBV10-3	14	CAISESNRLTEAFF	TGTGCCATCAGTGAGTCGAATCGACTAACTGAAGCTTTCTTT
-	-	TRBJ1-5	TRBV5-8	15	CASSLAGGWGQPQHF	TGTGCCAGCAGCTTGGCGGGAGGTTGGGGTCAGCCCCAGCATTTT
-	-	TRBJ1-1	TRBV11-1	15	CASSTSTGANTEAFF	TGTGCCAGCAGTACTTCCACAGGAGCCAACACTGAAGCTTTCTTT
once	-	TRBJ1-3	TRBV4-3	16	CASTLGSSASGNTIYF	TGCGCCAGCACCCTAGGTAGTTCTGCCTCTGGAAACACCATATATTTT
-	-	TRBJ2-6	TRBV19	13	CASSEQGANVLTF	TGTGCCAGTAGTGAACAAGGGGCCAACGTCCTGACTTTC
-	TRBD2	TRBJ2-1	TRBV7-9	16	CASSFSGTSANREQFF	TGTGCCAGCAGCTTCTCTGGGACTAGCGCAAACAGAGAGCAGTTCTTC
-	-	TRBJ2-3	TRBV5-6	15	CASSLGRRGTDTQYF	TGTGCCAGCAGCCTGGGTAGGAGGGGCACAGATACGCAGTATTTT